This T cell receptor (beta chain) was sequenced for a study of control samples from healthy donors and cancer patients. The repertoire was sequenced with immunoSEQ multiplex PCR; TCRdb's copy has only in-frame clones and lacks some. The table lists 80,000 to 100,000 clones, around 90% of them singletons. Material for sequencing was blood. The TCR sequence derives from a man younger than 45 in good health.

The CDR3 region is CASSSTGTGYSPLHF. The CDR3, as DNA: TGTGCCAGCAGCTCCACCGGGACAGGGTATTCACCCCTCCACTTT. The chain carries TRBV7-8 and TRBJ1-6, with 9 positions matching TRBD1. V trimming: 4 bases; J trimming: 8 bases; junction bases outside the gene matches: 6. Germline-derived CDR1 and CDR2 are SGHVS and FQNEAQ. The CDR3 runs 15 residues.